Listed below are T cell receptor beta chains from one sample, sequenced in a study of blood T cell repertoires in COVID-19. Some clones are missing from TCRdb's copy, which holds only in-frame ones; the method was immunoSEQ multiplex PCR. Of roughly 200,000 clones listed, more than 75% are singletons. Source material: peripheral blood. The source is a woman aged 40 to 55 with COVID-19, enrolled during active disease. Each CDR3 is given with its conserved first and last residue. The D gene is left open where the match is weak. Size values are once, few and many counts, or a class for expanded clones, and some rows have none.

TRBV4-2	-	TRBJ1-2	-	TGTGCCAGCAGCCAAGAAGAACAGTTTTATGGCTACACCTTC	CASSQEEQFYGYTF
TRBV18	-	TRBJ1-1	-	TGTGCCAGCTCACCACCTACGGGTCAGAACACTGAAGCTTTCTTT	CASSPPTGQNTEAFF
TRBV20-1	TRBD1	TRBJ1-2	-	TGCAGTGCTAGTGGGGGGACAGGGGGCCAGAGAGACTTC	CSASGGTGGQRDF
TRBV7-2	TRBD2	TRBJ2-2	-	TGTGCCAGCAGCTTTTATATAGCGGGAGCCGGGGAGCTGTTTTTT	CASSFYIAGAGELFF
TRBV19	-	TRBJ1-5	-	TGTGCCAGTAGTCCGCTAGGGGGGGGGCGTGGGCAGCCCCAGCATTTT	CASSPLGGGRGQPQHF
TRBV7-9	-	TRBJ2-2	-	TGTGCCAGCCAGTCTCTGTGGGAGGAGGAGCTGTTTTTT	CASQSLWEEELFF
TRBV30	-	TRBJ1-6	-	TGTGCCTGGAGTTGGACTCCCCAGAATTCACCCCTCCACTTT	CAWSWTPQNSPLHF
TRBV12-3/TRBV12-4	-	TRBJ1-2	-	TGTGCCAGCCAAGCAGGAAGGAGGGGCTACACCTTC	CASQAGRRGYTF
TRBV7-2	TRBD1	TRBJ2-7	-	TGTGCCAGCAGCCTCGGGACAGGTCTCTACGAGCAGTACTTC	CASSLGTGLYEQYF
TRBV20-1	-	TRBJ2-1	-	TGCAGTGCTCGTGACTCCGGGGATGAGCAGTTCTTC	CSARDSGDEQFF
TRBV5-1	-	TRBJ2-1	-	TGCGCCAGCAGCTCTGGCGGGACCTACAATGAGCAGTTCTTC	CASSSGGTYNEQFF
TRBV19	-	TRBJ1-2	-	TGTGCCAGTAGGGACCAGGGAACCAACTATGGCTACACCTTC	CASRDQGTNYGYTF
TRBV30	-	TRBJ2-7	-	TGTGCCTGGGGCGGGTCCGCCACCGGATACGAGCAGTACTTC	CAWGGSATGYEQYF
TRBV4-2	-	TRBJ2-1	-	TGTGCCAGCAGCCAATCTAGTAATGAGCAGTTCTTC	CASSQSSNEQFF
TRBV19	-	TRBJ1-1	few	TGTGCCAGTAGTTGGGATTCGGGGAACGCTGAAGCTTTCTTT	CASSWDSGNAEAFF
TRBV19	-	TRBJ1-2	-	TGTGCCAGTAGTACCTCTCATAGCGGCTACACCTTC	CASSTSHSGYTF
TRBV4-3	-	TRBJ1-1	-	TGCGCCAGCAGCCAAGAGGTCAAGAACATTGAAGCTTTCTTT	CASSQEVKNIEAFF
TRBV6-5	-	TRBJ1-2	-	TGTGCCAGCTTCCTCAACTATGGCTACACCTTC	CASFLNYGYTF
TRBV20-1	-	TRBJ2-7	-	TGCAGTGCTAGTGGAAAACCGAGGGGGTATGGATACGAGCAGTACTTC	CSASGKPRGYGYEQYF
TRBV3-1/TRBV3-2	TRBD2	TRBJ2-3	-	TGTGCCAGCAGCCAACGGACTAGCGGGAGCGATACGCAGTATTTT	CASSQRTSGSDTQYF
TRBV28	-	TRBJ2-7	-	TGTGCCAGCAGTTTGAAGGGGTTCGCCTACGAGCAGTACTTC	CASSLKGFAYEQYF
TRBV27	-	TRBJ1-3	once	TGTGCCAGCAGTTTATTTCCAGGGGGAAACACCATATATTTT	CASSLFPGGNTIYF
TRBV5-1	-	TRBJ2-1	-	TGCGCCAGCAGCTTGGGACACCGAGTTGATGAGCAGTTCTTC	CASSLGHRVDEQFF
TRBV5-4	-	TRBJ1-3	-	TGTGCCAGCAGCCCTGCAGGGCGAGACACCATATATTTT	CASSPAGRDTIYF
TRBV5-1	-	TRBJ1-4	-	TGCGCCAGCAGCGATCAGGGCACAACTAATGAAAAACTGTTTTTT	CASSDQGTTNEKLFF
TRBV19	-	TRBJ1-2	-	TGTGCCAGTAGTTGGCAGGGTGACTATGGCTACACCTTC	CASSWQGDYGYTF
TRBV19	TRBD2	TRBJ2-3	-	TGTGCCAGTAGTCTCGGGCTAGCGGGGACTTCAGATACGCAGTATTTT	CASSLGLAGTSDTQYF
TRBV7-9	-	TRBJ1-6	-	TGTGCCAGCAGCTCCGGTATTGACAGCTTAATCAATTCACCCCTCCACTTT	CASSSGIDSLINSPLHF
TRBV6-6	TRBD1	TRBJ2-7	-	TGTGCCAGCAGGTGGGACAGGGACGAGCAGTACTTC	CASRWDRDEQYF
TRBV3-1/TRBV3-2	-	TRBJ1-2	-	TGTGCCAGCAGCCAAGATCAGGGGCAGAACTATGGCTACACCTTC	CASSQDQGQNYGYTF
TRBV7-9	TRBD1	TRBJ2-6	-	TGTGCCAGCAGCACACAGGGGACTGGGGCCAACGTCCTGACTTTC	CASSTQGTGANVLTF
TRBV6-5	TRBD1	TRBJ1-1	-	TGTGCCAGCAGTTACAACCGGGACAGCCAGGGAGCTTTCTTT	CASSYNRDSQGAFF
TRBV7-2	TRBD2	TRBJ2-3	-	TGTGCCAGCAGCTTATGGGCTAGCGGGGGGGCAGATACGCAGTATTTT	CASSLWASGGADTQYF
TRBV7-9	TRBD2	TRBJ2-7	-	TGTGCCAGCAGCCCCCCTAGCGGGAACCTCGGTACCTTGGACTTC	CASSPPSGNLGTLDF
TRBV5-1	-	TRBJ2-2	-	TGCGCCAGCAGCCGGGGAGCCCAGGGGATCGGGGAGCTGTTTTTT	CASSRGAQGIGELFF
TRBV7-3	-	TRBJ1-1	-	TGTGCCAGCAGCTTAACAGGGGACACTGAAGCTTTCTTT	CASSLTGDTEAFF
TRBV7-9	-	TRBJ1-1	-	TGTGCCAGCAGCTTAGGGACACTGAACACTGAAGCTTTCTTT	CASSLGTLNTEAFF
TRBV6-5	-	TRBJ1-1	-	TGTGCCAGCAGGTACCAGAGGGCAGGGAACACTGAAGCTTTCTTT	CASRYQRAGNTEAFF
TRBV4-2	-	TRBJ2-5	-	TGTGCCAGCAGCCAAGATCCTGGCTACCAAGAGACCCAGTACTTC	CASSQDPGYQETQYF
TRBV10-2	TRBD2	TRBJ2-7	-	TGCGCCAGCAGTGGGGCTAGCGGGAGGGCCCCCCACGAGCAGTACTTC	CASSGASGRAPHEQYF
TRBV7-2	-	TRBJ1-3	few	TGTGCCAGCAGCTTAGGTGGGCAGTACTCTGGAAACACCATATATTTT	CASSLGGQYSGNTIYF
TRBV14	-	TRBJ2-7	-	TGTGCCAGCAGCCACCCCCAGGGGAAGGGAAACGAGCAGTACTTC	CASSHPQGKGNEQYF
TRBV7-3	TRBD1	TRBJ2-7	-	TGTGCCAGCAGCCCCTCGGGGACAGCCGCCTACGAGCAGTACTTC	CASSPSGTAAYEQYF
TRBV9	-	TRBJ1-4	-	TGTGCCAGCAGCGTGCGGGGCCAAGGGGATGAAAAACTGTTTTTT	CASSVRGQGDEKLFF
TRBV12-3/TRBV12-4	-	TRBJ1-3	many	TGTGCCAGCAGCACGGTCGGAAACACCATATATTTT	CASSTVGNTIYF
TRBV6-1	-	TRBJ1-1	-	TGTGCCAGCAGTGAACCAGGGTTTCGAGCTTTCTTT	CASSEPGFRAFF
TRBV10-2	-	TRBJ1-1	-	TGCGCCAGCAGTGAGTTGGAGTCGAACACTGAAGCTTTCTTT	CASSELESNTEAFF
TRBV9	-	TRBJ2-7	few	TGTGCCAGCAGCGTAGGGCAGGGGAATTACGAGCAGTACTTC	CASSVGQGNYEQYF
TRBV7-6	-	TRBJ1-4	-	TGTGCCAGCAGCTTAATGGGGGCGAGTAATGAAAAACTGTTTTTT	CASSLMGASNEKLFF